Included here is one TCR beta chain sequence, with context. Under the authors' procedure: Cell counts per sample came from amplifying reference gene primers. The protocol was immunoSEQ multiplex PCR, while the TCRdb copy is restricted to in-frame clones and leaves out a portion. The V and J calls and the clone size are those of that table, but D and trimming were determined from the DNA. The table records around 230,000 clones, 70% to 90% of them present only once. Germline V gives CDR1 SGHTA, CDR2 FQGNSA. This CDR3 is 14 amino acids long. With 2 bases clipped from V and 3 bases from J, the junction kept 1 base outside the gene matches. These data come from a study of blood T cell repertoires in COVID-19. Across the study: Sites across the United States, Italy and Spain contributed samples from acute and convalescent COVID-19. T cells, B-cell-depleted T cells, or PBMCs supplied cDNA or gDNA.

The Seattle patients joined while their infection was active and were tracked longitudinally afterward. Material for sequencing was peripheral blood. This sequence joins TRBV7-2 and TRBJ2-3; 8 bases fit TRBD2. The receptor was isolated from a man aged 45-65 years with COVID-19, enrolled during active disease. The CDR3 coding sequence is TGTGCCAGCAGCTTACTAGCGGGTACAGATACGCAGTATTTT. This codes for CASSLLAGTDTQYF.